These T cell receptor beta chains were read from a single sample in a study of T-cell memory formation after mild COVID-19. One entry per CDR3 protein results from TCRdb running MiXCR on the 5' RACE reads. The sample contains about 16,000 distinct CDR3 sequences, roughly a fifth of which appear only once. Sequenced material: PBMCs or a T cell subset sorted from them (not recorded which). These receptors were collected from a man younger than 35 who had mild COVID-19 (a few samples of this study predate the infection). Cell type and time point are not known. CDR3s include the opening cysteine and the closing phenylalanine or tryptophan. A D gene is named only where the DNA matches it firmly. Expanded clones get a size class; other rows say once, few or many, or leave the size out.

size	D	V	J	CDR3	DNA
many	TRBD2	TRBV6-2/TRBV6-3	TRBJ2-3	CASSYDGGAVRTQYF	TGTGCCAGCAGTTACGACGGGGGGGCCGTCCGTACGCAGTATTTT
few	-	TRBV12-3/TRBV12-4	TRBJ1-2	CASSLPGDGYTF	TGTGCCAGCAGTTTACCCGGGGATGGCTACACCTTC
many	-	TRBV4-3	TRBJ2-2	CASSLIQAWVGNTGELFF	TGCGCCAGCAGCCTTATACAGGCCTGGGTGGGGAACACCGGGGAGCTGTTTTTT
-	-	TRBV5-8	TRBJ2-3	CASGSSVGARTQYF	TGTGCCAGCGGCAGTTCCGTCGGGGCACGTACGCAGTATTTT
many	-	TRBV4-3	TRBJ2-3	CASSQGPGAGALTDTQYF	TGCGCCAGCAGCCAAGGCCCGGGCGCGGGGGCACTCACAGATACGCAGTATTTT
few	-	TRBV20-1	TRBJ2-7	CSASGLSSYEQYF	TGCAGTGCTAGCGGCCTCAGCTCCTACGAGCAGTACTTC
few	-	TRBV20-1	TRBJ1-2	CSARGGQTYTF	TGCAGTGCTAGAGGGGGTCAAACCTACACCTTC
-	TRBD1	TRBV7-9	TRBJ1-4	CASTQNKGQGGEKLFF	TGTGCCAGCACACAGAATAAAGGACAGGGTGGTGAAAAACTGTTTTTT
medium-sized	TRBD2	TRBV27	TRBJ2-2	CASSLLIAGGQGGELFF	TGTGCCAGCAGTTTACTTATAGCGGGGGGGCAAGGCGGGGAGCTGTTTTTT
many	-	TRBV29-1	TRBJ2-7	CSVAGDVSFYEQYF	TGCAGCGTCGCAGGGGACGTTAGCTTCTACGAGCAGTACTTC
few	-	TRBV20-1	TRBJ2-3	CSARRGQAGGTDTQYF	TGCAGTGCTAGACGGGGGCAGGCTGGGGGAACAGATACGCAGTATTTT
once	-	TRBV7-3	TRBJ2-1	CASSLDGGEQFF	TGTGCCAGCAGCTTAGATGGGGGTGAGCAGTTCTTC
many	TRBD1	TRBV4-2	TRBJ2-6	CASSQSPGQISGANVLTF	TGTGCCAGCAGCCAATCCCCGGGACAGATCTCTGGGGCCAACGTCCTGACTTTC
many	TRBD1	TRBV5-1	TRBJ2-1	CASSLGTGDEQFF	TGCGCCAGCAGCCTAGGGACAGGGGATGAGCAGTTCTTC
many	-	TRBV10-3	TRBJ2-3	CAISGGSPEGADTQYF	TGTGCCATCAGTGGGGGGAGTCCCGAGGGCGCAGATACGCAGTATTTT
many	-	TRBV6-5	TRBJ2-2	CASSGAGELFF	TGTGCCAGCAGCGGAGCCGGGGAGCTGTTTTTT
many	-	TRBV12-3/TRBV12-4	TRBJ1-3	CASSLGGHLFSGNTIYF	TGTGCCAGCAGTTTAGGGGGTCACCTGTTCTCTGGAAACACCATATATTTT
few	-	TRBV20-1	TRBJ1-1	CSARMGSNTEAFF	TGCAGTGCTAGAATGGGATCGAACACTGAAGCTTTCTTT
few	-	TRBV7-9	TRBJ1-1	CASSSLGHPGAFF	TGTGCCAGCAGCTCGCTTGGCCACCCTGGAGCTTTCTTT
few	-	TRBV6-5	TRBJ1-5	CASSRQVDRPQHF	TGTGCCAGCAGCCGACAGGTGGATCGGCCCCAGCATTTT
-	-	TRBV7-3	TRBJ2-3	CASSLIEATDTQYF	TGTGCCAGCAGCTTAATTGAGGCGACAGATACGCAGTATTTT
many	-	TRBV4-1	TRBJ1-4	CASSQEGFWGRLFF	TGCGCCAGCAGCCAAGAGGGGTTTTGGGGAAGACTGTTTTTT
-	-	TRBV7-8	TRBJ2-5	CASSWGPDEETQYF	TGTGCCAGCAGCTGGGGGCCGGATGAGGAGACCCAGTACTTC
-	TRBD1	TRBV7-2	TRBJ1-1	CASSSTGSPAFF	TGTGCCAGCAGCTCGACAGGGAGTCCCGCTTTCTTT
many	-	TRBV4-1	TRBJ1-2	CASSQGEGWDYGYTF	TGCGCCAGCAGCCAAGGAGAGGGGTGGGACTATGGCTACACCTTC
many	-	TRBV4-1	TRBJ1-3	CASSQDPGDRVSGNTIYF	TGCGCCAGCAGCCAAGACCCCGGCGACAGAGTCTCTGGAAACACCATATATTTT
many	-	TRBV27	TRBJ1-5	CASSSENQPQHF	TGTGCCAGCAGTTCAGAGAATCAGCCCCAGCATTTT
many	-	TRBV30	TRBJ2-2	CAWSWGWTGELFF	TGTGCCTGGAGTTGGGGTTGGACCGGGGAGCTGTTTTTT
many	TRBD1	TRBV5-1	TRBJ2-1	CASSLEGFTGGWNEQFF	TGCGCCAGCAGCTTGGAGGGTTTCACAGGGGGTTGGAATGAGCAGTTCTTC
many	-	TRBV29-1	TRBJ1-2	CSVEDFRYGYTF	TGCAGCGTTGAAGATTTTCGCTATGGCTACACCTTC
many	-	TRBV11-2	TRBJ2-1	CASSFNEQFF	TGTGCCAGCAGCTTCAATGAGCAGTTCTTC
few	TRBD2	TRBV9	TRBJ2-3	CASSVAGGADTQYF	TGTGCCAGCAGCGTAGCGGGGGGAGCAGATACGCAGTATTTT
-	TRBD1	TRBV2	TRBJ2-5	CATQASTGGYGTQYF	TGTGCCACCCAGGCTTCCACAGGGGGCTATGGGACCCAGTACTTC
-	-	TRBV25-1	TRBJ1-3	CASSEGRPDRRSGNTIYF	TGTGCCAGCAGTGAGGGGAGACCGGACCGCCGCTCTGGAAACACCATATATTTT
once	TRBD2	TRBV5-1	TRBJ2-1	CASSREAGGPSYNEQFF	TGCGCCAGCAGTCGAGAAGCGGGGGGCCCCTCCTACAATGAGCAGTTCTTC
many	-	TRBV7-3	TRBJ1-1	CASSLGGQGTEAFF	TGTGCCAGCAGCTTAGGGGGGCAAGGCACTGAAGCTTTCTTT
many	-	TRBV27	TRBJ1-6	CASSWRGENSPLHF	TGTGCCAGCAGTTGGAGGGGCGAAAATTCACCCCTCCACTTT
many	-	TRBV6-2/TRBV6-3	TRBJ2-4	CASSYSYGLAKNIQYF	TGTGCCAGCAGTTACTCGTACGGATTAGCCAAAAACATTCAGTACTTC
many	TRBD1	TRBV7-9	TRBJ2-3	CASGRSGQIISTDTQYF	TGTGCCAGCGGCAGGTCGGGACAGATAATTAGCACAGATACGCAGTATTTT
few	-	TRBV7-3	TRBJ1-1	CASSTFMNTEAFF	TGTGCCAGCAGCACCTTCATGAACACTGAAGCTTTCTTT
many	-	TRBV5-1	TRBJ2-1	CASRPGRPAHGNEQFF	TGCGCCAGCCGCCCCGGGCGACCCGCGCACGGCAATGAGCAGTTCTTC
few	TRBD2	TRBV5-1	TRBJ2-5	CASSPTSGGATTQYF	TGCGCCAGCAGCCCGACTAGCGGGGGCGCCACGACCCAGTACTTC
many	-	TRBV12-3/TRBV12-4	TRBJ2-3	CASSTGLSTDTQYF	TGTGCCAGCAGTACCGGACTGAGCACAGATACGCAGTATTTT
many	TRBD2	TRBV7-3	TRBJ2-3	CASSLFGAGGHPDTQYF	TGTGCCAGCAGCTTATTCGGAGCGGGGGGCCACCCAGATACGCAGTATTTT
-	-	TRBV11-3	TRBJ2-2	CASTEGGGTGELFF	TGTGCCAGCACGGAGGGCGGAGGAACCGGGGAGCTGTTTTTT
-	-	TRBV28	TRBJ2-1	CASSLPGDEQFF	TGTGCCAGCAGTTTGCCAGGAGACGAGCAGTTCTTC
many	-	TRBV15	TRBJ2-3	CATSRDRVDTQYF	TGTGCCACCAGCAGAGATAGGGTAGATACGCAGTATTTT
many	-	TRBV12-3/TRBV12-4	TRBJ2-6	CASSSGQTRANVLTF	TGTGCCAGCAGCAGTGGACAGACGAGGGCCAACGTCCTGACTTTC
many	-	TRBV3-1	TRBJ2-1	CASSQEYGGPNEQFF	TGTGCCAGCAGCCAAGAATACGGGGGGCCAAACGAGCAGTTCTTC
many	TRBD2	TRBV6-5	TRBJ2-3	CASSKLAGGARRTDTQYF	TGTGCCAGCAGTAAACTAGCGGGGGGGGCGAGAAGGACAGATACGCAGTATTTT
-	-	TRBV6-2/TRBV6-3	TRBJ2-7	CASSYDRTYEQYF	TGTGCCAGCAGTTACGACCGCACCTACGAGCAGTACTTC
many	-	TRBV11-2	TRBJ2-2	CASSLTREPAGELFF	TGTGCCAGCAGCTTAACGAGGGAACCCGCCGGGGAGCTGTTTTTT
many	-	TRBV5-1	TRBJ2-3	CASSPQGWEDTQYF	TGCGCCAGCAGCCCACAGGGTTGGGAGGATACGCAGTATTTT
many	-	TRBV5-1	TRBJ2-3	CASREGDGDTQYF	TGCGCCAGCAGGGAGGGGGATGGCGATACGCAGTATTTT